A selection of T cell receptor beta chains follows, all from one sample in a study of T cell repertoires in cytomegalovirus infection. TCRdb reprocessed the reads via MiXCR and lists one record per CDR3 protein. The sample consists of some 800,000 distinct CDR3 sequences, around 29% of them appearing once. Their antigen targets remain unknown. The sequenced sample was cultured CD8+ T cells from PBMCs, obtained from culture after CMV antigen stimulation. The receptors stem from a human donor in good health (CMV status not recorded). Some clones in this sample may be carry-over from other donors' samples. The CDR3 runs from the conserved cysteine through the conserved F or W. Fields, in order: clone size, J gene, V gene, D gene, CDR3 protein, CDR3 DNA. D genes are given only for firm matches. The listing skips clone size in some rows; elsewhere it reads once, few, many or a size class.

>NA|TRBJ1-1|TRBV6-2/TRBV6-3|NA
CASGGGLRTEAFF
TGTGCCAGCGGTGGGGGGCTAAGAACTGAAGCTTTCTTT
>many|TRBJ2-3|TRBV7-6|NA
CASSLSRGDTQYF
TGTGCCAGCAGCTTATCTAGGGGAGATACGCAGTATTTT
>few|TRBJ2-3|TRBV7-6|TRBD2
CASSLSGAADTQYF
TGTGCCAGCAGCTTAAGCGGGGCGGCAGATACGCAGTATTTT
>NA|TRBJ1-1|TRBV7-9|NA
CASNSREKTEAFF
TGTGCCAGCAACTCCCGGGAAAAAACTGAAGCTTTCTTT
>NA|TRBJ2-7|TRBV27|NA
CASSGGGGEQYF
TGTGCCAGCAGTGGTGGAGGGGGCGAGCAGTACTTC
>NA|TRBJ2-1|TRBV6-2/TRBV6-3|TRBD2
CASSYSLAGGGPNEQFF
TGTGCCAGCAGTTACTCACTAGCGGGGGGGGGTCCGAATGAGCAGTTCTTC
>NA|TRBJ2-2|TRBV7-3|TRBD2
CASSPRGGWTGELFF
TGTGCCAGCAGCCCACGGGGGGGCTGGACCGGGGAGCTGTTTTTT
>NA|TRBJ2-5|TRBV12-5|TRBD2
CASGAGGEGVGYQETQYF
TGTGCTAGTGGTGCCGGGGGGGAGGGGGTCGGTTACCAAGAGACCCAGTACTTC
>few|TRBJ2-1|TRBV6-2/TRBV6-3|TRBD2
CASRGLAGRNNEQFF
TGTGCCAGCAGGGGACTAGCGGGGCGTAACAATGAGCAGTTCTTC
>many|TRBJ2-1|TRBV7-8|TRBD1
CASRPPTGGSYNEQFF
TGTGCCAGCAGACCTCCGACAGGGGGATCCTACAATGAGCAGTTCTTC
>NA|TRBJ1-1|TRBV12-3/TRBV12-4|NA
CASSLVPPPPGPEAFF
TGTGCCAGCAGTTTAGTTCCTCCTCCCCCAGGGCCTGAAGCTTTCTTT
>once|TRBJ1-1|TRBV6-8|NA
CASSYSGSTEALF
TGTGCCAGCAGTTACTCGGGAAGCACTGAAGCTCTCTTT
>few|TRBJ1-2|TRBV29-1|NA
CSVEDYVVGGPSLIYGYTF
TGCAGCGTTGAAGATTACGTTGTGGGGGGACCCTCCTTAATCTATGGCTACACCTTC
>NA|TRBJ1-1|TRBV7-6|NA
CASSFLGGDTEAFF
TGTGCCAGCAGCTTCCTAGGGGGGGACACTGAAGCTTTCTTT
>NA|TRBJ1-5|TRBV11-2|NA
CASSLSWGDSNQPQHF
TGTGCCAGCAGCCTTAGTTGGGGTGATAGCAATCAGCCCCAGCATTTT